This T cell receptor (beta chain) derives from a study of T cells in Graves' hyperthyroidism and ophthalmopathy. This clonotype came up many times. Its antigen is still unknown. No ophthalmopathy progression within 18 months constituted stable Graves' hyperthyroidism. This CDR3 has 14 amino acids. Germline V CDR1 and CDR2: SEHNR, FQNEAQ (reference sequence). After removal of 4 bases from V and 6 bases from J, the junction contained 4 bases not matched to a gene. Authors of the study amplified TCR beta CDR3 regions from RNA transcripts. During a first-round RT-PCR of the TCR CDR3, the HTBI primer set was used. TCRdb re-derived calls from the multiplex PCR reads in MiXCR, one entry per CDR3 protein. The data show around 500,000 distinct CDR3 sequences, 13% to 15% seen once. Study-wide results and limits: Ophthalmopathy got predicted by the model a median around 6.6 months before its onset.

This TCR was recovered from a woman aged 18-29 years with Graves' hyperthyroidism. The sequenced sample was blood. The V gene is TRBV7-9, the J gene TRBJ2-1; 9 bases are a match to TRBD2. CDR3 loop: CASSSAGGSNEQFF. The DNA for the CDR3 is TGTGCCAGCAGCTCAGCGGGAGGTTCCAATGAGCAGTTCTTC.